These T cell receptor beta chains were read from a single sample in a study of blood T cell repertoires in COVID-19. The assay was immunoSEQ multiplex PCR, and TCRdb's table has in-frame clones only and misses some. The sample has 180,000 or so clones; roughly 85% are singletons. The sample consisted of peripheral blood. The source of these receptors is a woman aged 55 to 70 with acute or convalescent COVID-19. Both conserved end residues are part of each CDR3. D genes are given only for firm matches. Not every row has a clone size; where given, it reads once, few, many or a size class.

>TRBJ2-1|.|TRBV5-4|.
CASSFGANEQFF
TGTGCCAGCAGCTTCGGAGCCAATGAGCAGTTCTTC
>TRBJ2-3|.|TRBV7-9|TRBD2
CASSPGLAGGADTQYF
TGTGCCAGCAGCCCGGGACTAGCGGGCGGAGCAGATACGCAGTATTTT
>TRBJ2-1|.|TRBV15|TRBD2
CATSRPGTSGYNEQFF
TGTGCCACCAGCAGACCCGGGACTAGCGGTTACAATGAGCAGTTCTTC
>TRBJ2-7|.|TRBV6-5|.
CASSYSRVRYEQYF
TGTGCCAGCAGTTACTCCAGGGTTAGGTACGAGCAGTACTTC
>TRBJ2-1|.|TRBV3-1/TRBV3-2|TRBD1
CASSLRGTGYNEQFF
TGTGCCAGCAGCCTCCGTGGGACAGGGTATAATGAGCAGTTCTTC
>TRBJ2-1|.|TRBV6-6|.
CASSYARDNEQFF
TGTGCCAGCAGTTACGCCCGAGACAATGAGCAGTTCTTC
>TRBJ1-4|.|TRBV25-1|.
CASSEYGGRTEKLFF
TGTGCCAGCAGTGAATATGGAGGGCGAACTGAAAAACTGTTTTTT
>TRBJ2-2|.|TRBV7-6|.
CASSPRNTGELFF
TGTGCCAGCAGCCCGAGAAACACCGGGGAGCTGTTTTTT
>TRBJ2-7|.|TRBV2|TRBD1
CASGRTGAYEQYF
TGTGCCAGCGGTAGGACAGGGGCCTACGAGCAGTACTTC
>TRBJ1-1|.|TRBV6-5|.
CASSYSRVGTEAFF
TGTGCCAGCAGTTACAGCAGGGTGGGCACTGAAGCTTTCTTT
>TRBJ2-3|.|TRBV21-1|.
CASSKARYLSTDTQYF
TGTGCCAGCAGCAAAGCCAGGTATTTATCCACAGATACGCAGTATTTT
>TRBJ2-5|.|TRBV19|TRBD2
CASSALPQTLAGGQLTQYF
TGTGCCAGTAGTGCCCTCCCACAGACACTAGCGGGAGGGCAATTGACCCAGTACTTC
>TRBJ1-3|.|TRBV9|TRBD1
CASSVEGTVSGNTIYF
TGTGCCAGCAGCGTAGAGGGGACAGTCTCTGGAAACACCATATATTTT
>TRBJ2-1|.|TRBV2|.
CASSALVGVNEQFF
TGTGCCAGCAGTGCTCTAGTGGGTGTAAATGAGCAGTTCTTC
>TRBJ1-1|.|TRBV5-1|TRBD1
CASSRGQANTEAFF
TGCGCCAGCAGCAGAGGACAGGCGAACACTGAAGCTTTCTTT
>TRBJ1-2|.|TRBV9|.
CASSENGLYGYTF
TGTGCCAGCAGCGAGAACGGTTTATATGGCTACACCTTC
>TRBJ1-2|.|TRBV10-3|TRBD1
CAISGGTVYGYTF
TGTGCCATCAGTGGGGGGACAGTCTATGGCTACACCTTC
>TRBJ1-2|.|TRBV6-5|.
CASSLNRFYGYTF
TGTGCCAGCAGTTTAAACAGATTCTATGGCTACACCTTC
>TRBJ1-6|.|TRBV9|TRBD1
CASSAMTGGDSPLHF
TGTGCCAGCAGCGCCATGACAGGGGGGGATTCACCCCTCCACTTT
>TRBJ1-6|few|TRBV6-5|TRBD1
CASREGTGQNSPLHF
TGTGCCAGCAGGGAGGGGACAGGGCAAAATTCACCCCTCCACTTT
>TRBJ1-3|.|TRBV18|TRBD1
CASSPPDRGFTGNTIYF
TGTGCCAGCTCACCACCGGACAGGGGATTCACTGGAAACACCATATATTTT
>TRBJ1-1|once|TRBV6-2/TRBV6-3|.
CASSYSGSVEAFF
TGTGCCAGCAGTTACTCCGGGTCGGTTGAAGCTTTCTTT
>TRBJ1-1|once|TRBV7-9|TRBD1
CASGTGGLNTEAFF
TGTGCCAGCGGGACAGGGGGCCTCAACACTGAAGCTTTCTTT
>TRBJ1-5|.|TRBV24-1|.
CATSESQGGQPQHF
TGTGCCACCAGTGAATCGCAGGGAGGGCAGCCCCAGCATTTT
>TRBJ1-1|.|TRBV18|TRBD1
CASSPNIQGSAEAFF
TGTGCCAGCTCACCTAACATACAGGGGTCCGCTGAAGCTTTCTTT
>TRBJ2-1|.|TRBV9|TRBD2
CASSLAGGVYNEQFF
TGTGCCAGCAGCCTAGCGGGAGGGGTCTACAATGAGCAGTTCTTC
>TRBJ1-5|.|TRBV6-6|.
CASDEALSNQPQHF
TGTGCCAGCGATGAGGCACTTAGCAATCAGCCCCAGCATTTT
>TRBJ1-1|.|TRBV3-1/TRBV3-2|.
CASSQKTPGNAEAFF
TGTGCCAGCAGCCAAAAGACCCCAGGGAACGCTGAAGCTTTCTTT
>TRBJ2-1|.|TRBV5-1|TRBD2
CASSSPGLAVNEQFF
TGCGCCAGCAGCTCTCCGGGACTAGCGGTAAATGAGCAGTTCTTC
>TRBJ2-5|few|TRBV7-6|TRBD2
CASSLSWGSGGETQYF
TGTGCCAGCAGCTTGTCTTGGGGCTCCGGGGGGGAGACCCAGTACTTC
>TRBJ1-5|.|TRBV5-5|TRBD1
CASSLQGAGQPQHF
TGTGCCAGCAGCTTACAGGGGGCCGGGCAGCCCCAGCATTTT
>TRBJ1-1|.|TRBV3-1/TRBV3-2|.
CASSPTPPTEAFF
TGTGCCAGCAGCCCTACCCCCCCCACTGAAGCTTTCTTT
>TRBJ2-3|.|TRBV11-3|TRBD2
CASSKGLAGSDTQYF
TGTGCCAGCAGCAAGGGACTAGCGGGAAGTGATACGCAGTATTTT